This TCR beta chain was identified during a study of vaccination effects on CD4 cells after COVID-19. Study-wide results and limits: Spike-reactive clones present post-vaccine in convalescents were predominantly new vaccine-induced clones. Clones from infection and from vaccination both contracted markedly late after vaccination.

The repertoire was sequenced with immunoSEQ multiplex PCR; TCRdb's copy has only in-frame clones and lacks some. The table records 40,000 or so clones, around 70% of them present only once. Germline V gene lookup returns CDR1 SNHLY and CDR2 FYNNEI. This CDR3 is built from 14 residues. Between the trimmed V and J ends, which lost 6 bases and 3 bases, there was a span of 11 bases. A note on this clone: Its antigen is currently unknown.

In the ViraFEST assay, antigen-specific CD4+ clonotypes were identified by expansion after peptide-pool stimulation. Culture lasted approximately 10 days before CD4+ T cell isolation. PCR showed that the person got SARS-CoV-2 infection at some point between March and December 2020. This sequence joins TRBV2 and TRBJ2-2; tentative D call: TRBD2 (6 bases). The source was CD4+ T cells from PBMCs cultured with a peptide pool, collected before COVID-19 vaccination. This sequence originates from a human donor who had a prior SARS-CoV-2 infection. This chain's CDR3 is CASRRDFDTGELFF. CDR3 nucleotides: TGTGCCAGCAGGAGGGACTTCGACACCGGGGAGCTGTTTTTT.